This is a list of T cell receptor beta chains from one sample in a study of cytomegalovirus exposure and HLA in healthy donors. Generated by immunoSEQ multiplex PCR, the TCRdb table keeps only in-frame clones and is missing some. The table shows about 300,000 clones, with more than 80% occurring only once. Sequencing used PBMCs. The origin of the receptors is a man aged 35 to 55 in good health and CMV-seropositive. The CDR3 runs from the conserved cysteine through the conserved F or W.

V	J	length	CDR3
TRBV5-6	TRBJ1-1	15	CASSVTGPENTEAFF
TRBV7-6	TRBJ2-3	15	CASSFPAGYHDTQYF
TRBV28	TRBJ1-3	15	CASSSGRLSGNTIYF
TRBV18	TRBJ2-1	15	CASSPRTSGRNEQFF
TRBV4-1	TRBJ1-5	15	CASSQDPVNNQPQHF
TRBV7-2	TRBJ2-3	14	CASSFGLNTDTQYF
TRBV28	TRBJ1-3	15	CASSLWDSSGNTIYF
TRBV18	TRBJ1-3	15	CASSHDSSSGNTIYF
TRBV19	TRBJ2-7	15	CASSMEGRVSYEQYF
TRBV28	TRBJ2-7	15	CATIEVRASSYEQYF
TRBV7-9	TRBJ2-7	14	CASSLDREYSEQYF
TRBV5-6	TRBJ2-1	16	CASSPQTSMENNEQFF
TRBV4-1	TRBJ2-7	14	CASSQDGFVYEQYF
TRBV5-6	TRBJ1-1	15	CASSTPGALGTEAFF
TRBV28	TRBJ2-3	18	CASSLPPGGGDSTDTQYF
TRBV15	TRBJ2-7	15	CATSRETSGSYEQYF
TRBV27	TRBJ1-4	15	CASRRAGTGVEKLFF
TRBV7-9	TRBJ2-1	13	CASSFGVLNEQFF
TRBV5-1	TRBJ1-1	13	CASSGDSNTEAFF
TRBV28	TRBJ1-5	16	CASSTAGTGLGQPQHF
TRBV27	TRBJ1-2	12	CASSAGNYGYTF
TRBV11-2	TRBJ2-3	13	CASSLDRGITQYF
TRBV27	TRBJ1-2	14	CASSFTPDSYGYTF
TRBV2	TRBJ2-5	12	CAKGLAGASQYF
TRBV4-3	TRBJ2-7	16	CASSQAPTDLTYEQYF
TRBV7-9	TRBJ1-2	15	CASSRTRASNYGYTF
TRBV5-4	TRBJ2-1	15	CASSRKRETYNEQFF
TRBV6-6	TRBJ2-7	14	CASSYSQGAYEQYF
TRBV29-1	TRBJ2-7	13	CSVADRVSYEQYF
TRBV19	-	14	CASSSMTGAYEQYF
TRBV27	TRBJ2-2	17	CASSPRGTGGNTGELFF
TRBV15	TRBJ2-3	21	CATSRGDRVGRRFGSGDTQYF
TRBV2	TRBJ1-5	12	CASNRPDQPQHF
TRBV27	TRBJ2-5	14	CASSLSRGQETQYF
TRBV2	TRBJ2-3	15	CASSEAQGARDTQYF
TRBV20-1	TRBJ2-5	10	CSATRVSQYF